These 19 T cell receptor beta chains came from one sample sequenced in a study of metastatic and nonmetastatic thyroid tumors. TCRdb re-called clones via MiXCR from the PCR reads. The sample lists some 30,000 clones, 7% to 9% occurring once. All patients were treatment-naive before thyroid surgery. Sequencing was done on a sample of blood. The receptors were gathered from a female donor with papillary thyroid cancer or a benign thyroid nodule (not recorded which). Some clones in this sample may be carry-over from other donors' samples.

As regards this clone: This sequence may be a read error, since a much larger clone differs from it by one base. The sample contains more than one DNA sequence encoding this CDR3. The CDR3 region is CSVGRGTAQETQYF. CDR3 nucleotide sequence: TGCAGCGTTGGCCGCGGGACGGCGCAAGAGACCCAGTACTTC. This chain joins TRBV29-1 and TRBJ2-5, with D possibly matching TRBD2 (6 bases). The ends were cut back, 4 bases at V and 2 bases at J, with 14 bases in the middle. The CDR3 loop spans 14 amino acids. CDR1 and CDR2 (germline): SQVTM, ANQGSEA.

This clone is medium-sized within its sample. This rearrangement joins TRBV25-1 to TRBJ2-7; TRBD1 aligns across 10 bases. The trim removed 2 bases at V and 3 bases at J, leaving 1 base unmatched. CDR1 and CDR2 (germline): MGHDK, SYGVNS. The CDR3 extends over 14 amino acids. The DNA for the CDR3 is TGTGCCAGCAGTGAAAGGGACAGGGGCTACGAGCAGTACTTC. Translation: CASSERDRGYEQYF.

This clone was counted ten times or more. V is TRBV9 and J is TRBJ2-3; D is uncertain. The CDR3 has 15 residues. Per germline, CDR1 SGDLS and CDR2 YYNGEE. The V end lost 6 bases, the J end lost 2 bases, and 16 bases lay between the germline ends. CDR3 bases: TGTGCCAGCACCCTTAGTGGGCAGATCACAGATACGCAGTATTTT. It encodes CASTLSGQITDTQYF.

A note on this clone: The germline gene is not matched at one end of the junction; a read error may be the cause. The chain links TRBV20-1 to TRBJ1-1, with D perhaps matching TRBD1 (5 bases). The CDR3 has 15 amino acids. CDR1 is DFQATT, CDR2 SNEGSKA, per germline (reference sequence). CDR3 DNA sequence: TGCAGTGCTAGGAGGGCAGGGCGACAGAAAACTGAAGCTTTATTT. Encoded protein: CSARRAGRQKTEALF.

This clone has a count of ten or more. This chain connects TRBV5-1 to TRBJ1-1, with 11 bases matching TRBD1. The CDR3 sequence is 15 residues long. In germline, CDR1 is SGHRS, CDR2 YFSETQ. Trimming cost V 4 bases and J 4 bases; bases outside gene matches: 6. CDR3 in DNA: TGCGCCAGCAGCCCCCGGACAGGGGGCACCACTGAAGCTTTCTTT. Amino acids: CASSPRTGGTTEAFF.

For this clone: A much bigger clone sits one base away, suggesting this may be a read error. J is TRBJ2-7 and V is TRBV2; D uncertain. The germline V gene has CDR1 SNHLY and CDR2 FYNNEI. Trimming removed 6 bases at V and 0 bases at J, with 9 bases between. This CDR3 has 13 residues. The DNA of the CDR3 is TGTGCCAGCAGAAGGTACAGCTCCTACGAGCAGTACTTC. Protein: CASRRYSSYEQYF.

There are many counts of this clone. The chain combines TRBV10-2 with TRBJ2-2; TRBD2 agrees at 11 bases. The CDR3 contains 15 residues. Germline V gives CDR1 WSHSY, CDR2 SAAADI. Trimming at V came to 6 bases and at J to 5 bases, leaving 5 bases not matched to a gene. As DNA, the CDR3 is TGCGCCAGCAGGCGACTAGCGGGGAATACCGGGGAGCTGTTTTTT. The encoded protein is CASRRLAGNTGELFF.

This clone has just a few counts. This chain links TRBV12-3 or TRBV12-4 with TRBJ1-3, with D unclear. The V end lost 4 bases, the J end lost 4 bases, and 8 bases lay between the germline ends. The CDR3 consists of 13 residues. The CDR3 sequence: CASSYGRGNTIYF. The CDR3 DNA follows: TGTGCCAGCAGTTACGGGAGAGGAAACACCATATATTTT.

This clone was observed at least ten times. The CDR3 DNA reads TGTGCCAGCAGCCAAGGGCTCATTGGGAACACTGAAGCTTTCTTT. It is translated as CASSQGLIGNTEAFF. The rearrangement links TRBV3-1 to TRBJ1-1, with D hard to call. V dropped 1 base and J dropped 1 base, with 10 bases sitting between them. This CDR3 is 15 amino acids long. Germline-derived CDR1 and CDR2 are LGHDT and YNNKEL (reference sequence).

This clone was observed at least ten times. This CDR3 is CASSPRTPRSYNEQFF. CDR3 nucleotides: TGTGCCAGCAGCCCCCGGACACCGCGATCCTACAATGAGCAGTTCTTC. The V call is TRBV11-2, the J call TRBJ2-1; the D gene is possibly TRBD1 (5 bases). V was shortened by 5 bases and J by 1 base, with 15 bases between the two germline ends. Per germline, CDR1 SGHAT and CDR2 FQNNGV. CDR3 length equals 16 residues.

This clone has a count of ten or more. This rearrangement joins TRBV27 to TRBJ2-2, with 10 bases aligning to TRBD1. Germline-derived CDR1 and CDR2 are MNHEY and SMNVEV (reference sequence). This CDR3 has 15 amino acids. Trimming at V came to 3 bases and at J to 6 bases, leaving 4 bases not matched to a gene. CDR3 sequence (DNA): TGTGCCAGCAGTTTCCGGGACAGGGGCCCCGGGGAGCTGTTTTTT. Translated: CASSFRDRGPGELFF.

This clone has at least ten counts. This sample also contains other DNA sequences that code for the same CDR3. The chain employs TRBV5-1 and TRBJ1-3; D is undetermined. V shed 2 bases and J shed 4 bases, with 10 bases lying between them. Per the germline V gene, CDR1 is SGHRS and CDR2 is YFSETQ. The CDR3 is made up of 14 amino acids. The CDR3 DNA reads as TGCGCCAGCAGCTTAGACCCGGGGGGAAACACCATATATTTT. Protein: CASSLDPGGNTIYF.

This clone was detected many times. The rearrangement joins TRBV20-1 to TRBJ1-4; D unresolved. CDR3 length: 16 residues. Germline-derived CDR1 and CDR2 are DFQATT and SNEGSKA (reference sequence). The ends were cut back, 1 base at V and 5 bases at J, with 17 bases in the middle. The CDR3 region is CSARVTKLGLNEKLFF. The CDR3 DNA reads TGCAGTGCTAGAGTTACCAAGCTGGGCTTGAATGAAAAACTGTTTTTT.

This clone was found a few times. At one end the junction does not follow the germline gene, possibly because of a read error. The V gene is TRBV19, the J gene TRBJ1-2; no clear D. CDR1 is LNHDA, CDR2 SQIVND, per germline (reference sequence). The CDR3 extends over 13 amino acids. The CDR3 protein is CVSSKMADYGYTF. In nucleotides, the CDR3 is TGTGTCAGTAGTAAGATGGCGGACTATGGCTACACCTTC.

This clone was picked up many times. The chain is built from TRBV3-1 and TRBJ1-3; the D gene is possibly TRBD1 (6 bases). V shed 4 bases and J shed 0 bases, with 10 bases lying between them. Germline lookup yields CDR1 LGHDT and CDR2 YNNKEL (reference sequence). The CDR3 is 15 residues long. The CDR3 sequence is CASSRAGVSGNTIYF. The CDR3 DNA is TGTGCCAGCAGCCGAGCAGGGGTCTCTGGAAACACCATATATTTT.

This clone was counted ten times or more. The gene calls are TRBV5-6 and TRBJ1-2; tentatively, D is TRBD1 (6 bases). Germline CDR1 reads SGHDT; CDR2 reads YYEEEE. This CDR3 comprises 11 residues. V was pared by 4 bases and J by 8 bases, with 9 bases between. CDR3 sequence reads: CASSKQGGYTF. For the CDR3, the DNA is TGTGCCAGCAGCAAACAGGGAGGCTACACCTTC.

Ten or more counts support this clone. V usage is TRBV20-1 and J usage is TRBJ2-7; D remains ambiguous. The CDR3 loop spans 17 amino acids. The ends were cut back, 0 bases at V and 0 bases at J, with 18 bases in the middle. Germline values: CDR1 DFQATT, CDR2 SNEGSKA (reference sequence). CDR3 sequence: CSARDRGMVDGSYEQYF. CDR3 nucleotides: TGCAGTGCTAGAGATCGTGGTATGGTGGACGGCTCCTACGAGCAGTACTTC.

By share, this clone counts as medium-sized. This chain joins TRBV6-6 and TRBJ1-3, with 7 bases aligning to TRBD1. Germline V gives CDR1 MNHNY, CDR2 SVGAGI (reference sequence). Losses at the gene ends were 3 bases for V and 3 bases for J; bases not matched to a gene: 8. CDR3 length: 16 amino acids. CDR3 residues: CASSYNTWTGGNTIYF. For the CDR3, the DNA is TGTGCCAGCAGTTATAATACCTGGACAGGTGGAAACACCATATATTTT.

This clone was seen at least ten times. The chain has TRBV9 and TRBJ2-5; D may be TRBD1 (5 bases). Per germline, CDR1 SGDLS and CDR2 YYNGEE. The CDR3 runs 16 residues. The V end was cut by 3 bases, the J end by 2 bases, with 17 bases between. CDR3 region: CASSAEMGSGQETQYF. Written as DNA, the CDR3 is TGTGCCAGCAGCGCCGAGATGGGTTCAGGGCAAGAGACCCAGTACTTC.